This TCR beta chain was sequenced for a study of blood T cell repertoires in COVID-19. With V trimmed by 0 bases and J by 8 bases, 6 bases remained unmatched. CDR3 length equals 16 residues. CDR1 and CDR2 from the germline V gene are SGHTA and FQGNSA. How the authors handled the data: How many nucleated cells were present was estimated from reference gene primer amplification. Method: immunoSEQ multiplex PCR; TCRdb's copy keeps in-frame clones and lacks some. Clonal size and the V and J genes are those of that table, whereas D and trimming came from the DNA. Of about 140,000 clones listed, under 90% were seen once; the top ten hold roughly 10%. Only one count was recorded for this clone.

This TCR was recovered from a woman of 80 years or more in a cohort sampled during active or convalescent COVID-19. Sequenced material: peripheral blood. The rearrangement uses TRBV7-2 and TRBJ2-3; 12 bases are shared with TRBD2. In nucleotides, the CDR3 is TGTGCCAGCAGCTTAGCCGCTAGCGGGGGGGAGGGTACGCAGTATTTT. The encoded protein is CASSLAASGGEGTQYF.